The rows below give T cell receptor beta chains drawn from one sample of a study of OX40 agonist ivuxolimab in advanced cancers. Assay: immunoSEQ multiplex PCR; the TCRdb copy retains only in-frame clones and omits some. The table records about 68,000 clones, approximately 90% of them present only once. The sample here was CD4+ or CD8+ T cells sorted from blood, taken in a trial of the OX40 agonist ivuxolimab. The receptors derive from an adult with an advanced solid tumor such as melanoma, head and neck, liver or kidney cancer. The CDR3 runs from the conserved cysteine through the conserved F or W. A D gene is named only where the DNA matches it firmly. Part of the rows lack a size; the others show once, few, many or a class for expanded clones.

>TRBD1|NA|TRBJ2-2|TRBV11-2
CASRFGQGIVGWTGELFF
TGTGCCAGCCGATTCGGACAGGGAATAGTCGGGTGGACCGGGGAGCTGTTTTTT
>NA|NA|TRBJ2-2|TRBV11-2
CASSLSGTGELFF
TGTGCCAGCAGTCTTAGCGGAACCGGGGAGCTGTTTTTT
>TRBD1|NA|TRBJ1-1|TRBV5-5
CASSPIQGTNTEAFF
TGTGCCAGCAGTCCGATACAGGGGACGAACACTGAAGCTTTCTTT
>NA|NA|TRBJ2-2|TRBV19
CASSKGELGPAGELFF
TGTGCCAGTAGTAAAGGGGAACTAGGACCCGCCGGGGAGCTGTTTTTT
>NA|NA|TRBJ2-3|TRBV21-1
CASIQREGFLDTQYF
TGTGCCAGCATACAGCGGGAGGGCTTTTTAGATACGCAGTATTTT
>NA|NA|TRBJ2-2|TRBV18
CASSPAALNTGELFF
TGTGCCAGCTCTCCCGCAGCCCTAAACACCGGGGAGCTGTTTTTT
>NA|NA|TRBJ2-5|TRBV6-1
CASSALSGGRGQKTQYF
TGTGCCAGCAGTGCCCTGTCGGGGGGGAGGGGGCAAAAGACCCAGTACTTC
>NA|NA|TRBJ2-7|TRBV7-8
CASSPARLTYEQYF
TGTGCCAGCAGTCCAGCCCGTCTAACCTACGAGCAGTACTTC
>NA|once|TRBJ2-1|TRBV7-2
CASRVAALGNEQFF
TGTGCCAGCAGGGTTGCGGCCCTGGGGAATGAGCAGTTCTTC
>NA|NA|TRBJ2-3|TRBV4-1
CASSQDFGGASTDTQYF
TGCGCCAGCAGCCAAGATTTTGGCGGAGCTAGCACAGATACGCAGTATTTT
>NA|NA|TRBJ1-2|TRBV6-8
CASSYHGTIHRYGYTF
TGTGCCAGCAGTTACCACGGGACGATTCATCGGTATGGCTACACCTTC
>TRBD2|NA|TRBJ2-1|TRBV12-5
CASGLVPKTSGKNEQFF
TGTGCTAGTGGTTTGGTACCTAAGACTAGCGGAAAGAATGAGCAGTTCTTC
>TRBD1|NA|TRBJ1-6|TRBV18
CASSKQGAPNNSPLHF
TGTGCCAGCTCAAAACAGGGGGCGCCTAATAATTCACCCCTCCACTTT
>TRBD1|NA|TRBJ2-6|TRBV10-3
CAISGNRGLSDSGANVLTF
TGTGCCATCAGTGGTAACAGGGGGCTGTCAGACTCTGGGGCCAACGTCCTGACTTTC
>TRBD1|NA|TRBJ1-2|TRBV19
CASSTSGTDYGYTF
TGTGCCAGTAGTACATCCGGGACAGATTATGGCTACACCTTC
>TRBD2|NA|TRBJ2-1|TRBV19
CASSLTSGSNNEQFF
TGTGCCAGTAGTCTGACTAGCGGGAGCAACAATGAGCAGTTCTTC
>NA|NA|TRBJ2-3|TRBV28
CATVSSTDTQYF
TGTGCCACAGTGTCTAGCACAGATACGCAGTATTTT
>NA|NA|TRBJ2-2|TRBV11-2
CASSLGPSNLRAGELFF
TGTGCCAGCAGCTTAGGTCCTTCGAACCTTAGGGCCGGGGAGCTGTTTTTT
>TRBD2|NA|TRBJ2-5|TRBV7-3
CASSLVSGSQETQYF
TGTGCCAGCAGCTTAGTTAGCGGGAGTCAAGAGACCCAGTACTTC
>NA|NA|TRBJ2-3|TRBV20-1
CSEADTQYF
TGCAGTGAAGCTGATACGCAGTATTTT
>TRBD1|NA|TRBJ1-2|TRBV7-9
CASSFGTGLNYGYTF
TGTGCCAGCAGCTTCGGGACAGGGCTTAACTATGGCTACACCTTC
>NA|NA|TRBJ2-1|TRBV7-9
CASSRRRSGVGNEQFF
TGTGCCAGCAGCCGTAGACGGTCGGGAGTGGGCAATGAGCAGTTCTTC
>TRBD1|NA|TRBJ2-1|TRBV5-1
CASRGTGSEQFF
TGCGCCAGCAGGGGGACAGGGAGTGAGCAGTTCTTC
>TRBD1|few|TRBJ2-3|TRBV28
CASRSQGSTDTQYF
TGTGCCAGCAGGTCACAGGGGAGCACAGATACGCAGTATTTT
>NA|NA|TRBJ2-7|TRBV7-6
CASSLALTDEQYF
TGTGCCAGCAGCTTAGCGCTGACAGATGAGCAGTACTTC
>TRBD2|NA|TRBJ2-1|TRBV5-1
CASTFGSGTLNFYNEQFF
TGCGCCAGCACCTTCGGTAGCGGGACCCTAAATTTCTACAATGAGCAGTTCTTC
>NA|NA|TRBJ2-7|TRBV19
CASTPSGYPYEQYF
TGTGCCAGTACCCCTTCGGGGTATCCATACGAGCAGTACTTC
>TRBD1|NA|TRBJ1-3|TRBV18
CASSPLRDRAHSGNTIYF
TGTGCCAGCTCACCACTACGGGACAGGGCCCACTCTGGAAACACCATATATTTT
>NA|NA|TRBJ2-2|TRBV10-1
CASSESLSGNTGELFF
TGCGCCAGCAGTGAGTCTCTATCCGGGAACACCGGGGAGCTGTTTTTT
>NA|NA|TRBJ1-1|TRBV18
CASSSPGEAFF
TGTGCCAGCTCGTCGCCAGGAGAAGCTTTCTTT
>NA|NA|TRBJ1-4|TRBV19
CATSYSNNEKLFF
TGTGCCACGTCTTATAGCAATAATGAAAAACTGTTTTTT
>NA|NA|TRBJ2-7|TRBV6-5
CASSYSFEGLYEQYF
TGTGCCAGCAGTTACTCGTTTGAGGGCCTCTACGAGCAGTACTTC
>TRBD2|NA|TRBJ2-1|TRBV5-1
CASSAETSGRSHNEQFF
TGCGCCAGCAGCGCGGAGACTAGCGGGAGGTCCCACAATGAGCAGTTCTTC
>TRBD1|NA|TRBJ2-7|TRBV6-1
CASRSGGARAEQYF
TGTGCCAGCAGATCAGGGGGCGCACGGGCCGAGCAGTACTTC
>NA|NA|TRBJ1-1|TRBV14
CASSPYFIEAGVTEAFF
TGTGCCAGCAGCCCATACTTCATAGAAGCGGGGGTCACTGAAGCTTTCTTT
>TRBD2|NA|TRBJ2-1|TRBV19
CASSIRLAGDISRFF
TGTGCCAGTAGTATTAGACTAGCGGGAGATATTTCGAGGTTCTTC
>NA|NA|TRBJ2-1|TRBV12-5
CASGPSRGYNEQFF
TGTGCTAGTGGCCCCAGTCGGGGTTACAATGAGCAGTTCTTC
>NA|NA|TRBJ2-2|TRBV18
CASSPPAGPDTGELFF
TGTGCCAGCTCACCACCTGCAGGGCCGGACACCGGGGAGCTGTTTTTT
>TRBD1|few|TRBJ1-5|TRBV5-6
CASSLAGGPNQPQHF
TGTGCCAGCAGCTTGGCAGGGGGACCAAATCAGCCCCAGCATTTT
>NA|NA|TRBJ2-3|TRBV10-3
CAISGRGTSTDTQYF
TGTGCCATCAGTGGTCGGGGCACTAGCACAGATACGCAGTATTTT
>NA|few|TRBJ1-5|TRBV4-1
CASSQQSGNQPQHF
TGCGCCAGCAGCCAACAATCTGGCAATCAGCCCCAGCATTTT
>NA|NA|TRBJ1-2|TRBV6-5
CASSVQGGYGYTF
TGTGCCAGCAGTGTACAGGGAGGGTATGGCTACACCTTC
>TRBD2|NA|TRBJ2-3|TRBV5-1
CASSQTSGSTDTQYF
TGCGCCAGCAGCCAAACTAGCGGAAGCACAGATACGCAGTATTTT
>NA|NA|TRBJ2-1|TRBV5-4
CASSFSSSYNEQFF
TGTGCCAGCAGCTTCAGTAGCTCCTACAATGAGCAGTTCTTC
>NA|NA|TRBJ1-2|TRBV9
CASSPGGTNYGYTF
TGTGCCAGCAGCCCCGGTGGGACTAACTATGGCTACACCTTC
>TRBD1|NA|TRBJ2-7|TRBV10-1
CASSELSGGEQYF
TGCGCCAGCAGTGAACTTTCAGGGGGCGAGCAGTACTTC
>NA|NA|TRBJ2-7|TRBV6-1
CASSSGTTTPYEQYF
TGTGCCAGCAGTTCCGGGACAACGACACCTTACGAGCAGTACTTC
>TRBD2|NA|TRBJ2-5|TRBV7-8
CASSLAGTSGKETQYF
TGTGCCAGCAGCTTAGCGGGAACTAGCGGAAAAGAGACCCAGTACTTC
>NA|NA|TRBJ1-5|TRBV7-3
CASSLSVEGTQPQHF
TGTGCCAGCAGCTTATCGGTGGAGGGAACTCAGCCCCAGCATTTT
>TRBD2|NA|TRBJ2-7|TRBV6-5
CASKTSVSYEQYF
TGTGCCAGCAAGACTAGCGTCTCCTACGAGCAGTACTTC
>TRBD2|NA|TRBJ2-5|TRBV7-2
CASRPQRERSETQYF
TGTGCCAGCAGACCACAGCGGGAGAGGTCGGAGACCCAGTACTTC
>NA|NA|TRBJ2-1|TRBV6-5
CASSPRGRDEQFF
TGTGCCAGCAGCCCGAGGGGGAGGGATGAGCAGTTCTTC
>NA|few|TRBJ1-5|TRBV7-8
CASSLERQDNQPQHF
TGTGCCAGCAGCTTAGAGCGGCAGGATAATCAGCCCCAGCATTTT
>NA|NA|TRBJ1-1|TRBV19
CASSIAPHAEAFF
TGTGCCAGTAGTATAGCCCCCCACGCTGAAGCTTTCTTT
>NA|NA|TRBJ2-1|TRBV5-1
CASSLVIKAGNNEQFF
TGCGCCAGCAGCTTGGTTATTAAGGCGGGGAACAATGAGCAGTTCTTC
>NA|NA|TRBJ1-2|TRBV6-5
CASSDGGVNYGYTF
TGTGCCAGCAGTGACGGAGGGGTGAACTATGGCTACACCTTC
>TRBD1|NA|TRBJ1-2|TRBV19
CASRDRGGSGYTF
TGTGCCAGTCGTGACAGGGGTGGGTCTGGCTACACCTTC
>NA|NA|TRBJ2-1|TRBV11-2
CASSVTIRLFF
TGTGCCAGCAGCGTAACAATTAGGCTGTTCTTC
>TRBD1|NA|TRBJ2-1|TRBV5-1
CASSPGQGAHNEQFF
TGCGCCAGCAGTCCGGGACAGGGGGCTCATAATGAGCAGTTCTTC